This TCR beta chain appears in the sequencing data of a study of T cells in Graves' hyperthyroidism and ophthalmopathy. This CDR3 has 17 amino acids. Germline CDR1 reads MNHNS; CDR2 reads SASEGT. V shed 5 bases and J 1 base; nucleotides not matched to a gene: 10. Study outcomes and limitations: Most clonotypes that expanded in the thyroid above 0.001 also showed up in blood.

Clinical symptoms, serum thyroxine, TRAb, thyroid ultrasound and orbital computed tomography informed diagnoses. Amplification targeted TCR beta CDR3 regions from RNA transcripts. The HTBI primer set was used in a first-round RT-PCR of the TCR CDR3. TCRdb independently ran MiXCR on the multiplex PCR reads; one entry per CDR3 protein. This sample has about 400,000 distinct CDR3 sequences, with about 15% found just once. This clonotype has ten or more counts. Its target is not known. Sequenced input: blood. The rearrangement uses TRBV6-1 and TRBJ2-3; 9 bases are a match to TRBD1. The receptor's source is a woman aged 30 to 39 with Graves' hyperthyroidism. CDR3 amino acids: CASSTRTGVQGTDTQYF. Here the CDR3 DNA reads TGTGCCAGCAGTACAAGGACAGGGGTTCAAGGCACAGATACGCAGTATTTT.